The 7 T cell receptor beta chains below were found in one sample sequenced in a study of T cell changes during pregnancy in multiple sclerosis. This table comes from immunoSEQ multiplex PCR, and its TCRdb copy is limited to in-frame clones, with some not included. The table has about 43,000 clones, approximately 91% seen once; the top ten hold about 1.5%. Sequencing was performed on PBMCs (not recorded whether the cells were cultured). These receptors all come from a female donor with multiple sclerosis, enrolled in a pregnancy study.

This CDR3 reads CASSVGGLAFTDTQYF. CDR3 DNA sequence: TGTGCCAGCAGCGTAGGGGGACTAGCCTTCACAGATACGCAGTATTTT. The chain employs TRBV9 and TRBJ2-3, with 9 bases fitting TRBD2. The V gene end was trimmed by 0 bases and the J gene end by 2 bases; junction bases not matched to a gene: 4. Germline V gene lookup returns CDR1 SGDLS and CDR2 YYNGEE. The CDR3 has 16 residues.

By share, this clone counts as medium-sized. The rearrangement links TRBV6-4 to TRBJ2-1; 8 positions match TRBD1. Trimming cost V 0 bases and J 3 bases; bases outside gene matches: 1. The CDR3 covers 15 residues. Germline V gene sequence: CDR1 MRHNA, CDR2 SNTAGT. The CDR3, as DNA: TGTGCCAGCAGTGACTCCACAGGGGGCTACAATGAGCAGTTCTTC. Protein: CASSDSTGGYNEQFF.

This rearrangement joins TRBV28 to TRBJ2-7; D may correspond to TRBD1 or TRBD2 (5 bases each). Germline V gene sequence: CDR1 MDHEN, CDR2 SYDVKM. This CDR3 spans 13 amino acids. Between the trimmed V and J ends, which lost 5 bases and 3 bases, there was a span of 11 bases. CDR3 nucleotides: TGTGCCAGCAGTGTCGGGACCTTCTACGAGCAGTACTTC. Translating gives CASSVGTFYEQYF.

CDR3 in DNA: TGTGCCAGCAGTGCTCCCGAAAAGGGGACAGGGGGCTTCGAGCAGTACTTC. Translating gives CASSAPEKGTGGFEQYF. The chain combines TRBV6-1 with TRBJ2-7, with 12 bases that match TRBD1. This CDR3 comprises 17 residues. The trim removed 4 bases at V and 6 bases at J, leaving 13 bases unmatched. The germline V gene encodes CDR1 MNHNS and CDR2 SASEGT.

The chain joins TRBV6-5 to TRBJ1-2; a weak D match, TRBD1 (5 bases). The germline gives CDR1 MNHEY, CDR2 SVGAGI. The CDR3 extends over 15 amino acids. V lost 0 bases and J 2 bases, leaving 10 bases between the germline ends. The CDR3: CASSYSPDKNYGYTF. The CDR3 DNA follows: TGTGCCAGCAGTTACTCCCCGGACAAGAACTATGGCTACACCTTC.

This clone has just a few counts. The V and J genes are TRBV21-1 and TRBJ2-7. TRBV21-1 is a documented pseudogene. The length of the CDR3 is 16 residues. DNA for the CDR3: TGTGCCAGCAGCAATAAGATGGCAGGGAGTTATCGCGAGCAGTACTTC. As protein: CASSNKMAGSYREQYF.

V and J are TRBV11-2 and TRBJ2-2; 7 nucleotides agree with TRBD1. The CDR3 runs 15 residues. From germline, CDR1 is SGHAT and CDR2 FQNNGV. V was clipped by 4 bases and J by 0 bases; unmatched bases: 2. CDR3 coding DNA: TGTGCCAGCAGCTATCAGGGGGCGAACACCGGGGAGCTGTTTTTT. As protein: CASSYQGANTGELFF.